This TCR beta chain appears in the sequencing data of a study of shared clonotypes between healthy human individuals (dated by TCRdb to 2020 to 2022). General notes on the study: The cohort included a few men and a couple of women between 18 and 49 years of age. Per donor, three plates each were used for CD4 naive and CD4 memory, two for CD8 naive, and one for CD8 memory. To estimate repertoire size and how much clonotypes are shared between individuals, the study performed deep sequencing of blood TCR repertoires from roughly five healthy adults. Different laboratories and diverse techniques were used to prepare libraries and sequence TCR repertoires, to increase sequencing depth and limit assay-specific biases. Between about 0.94 and 8.9 billion PBMCs per donor were obtained by leukapheresis.

Donors were healthy HIV-negative adults with no recently reported acute infections or vaccinations. Only Caucasian adults living in Nashville, Tennessee, USA were represented among the donors. CD4+ T cells were enriched through magnetic negative selection, after which naive cells were positively selected on CD45RA and the remaining negative fraction served as the memory subset. Blood was obtained by leukapheresis, after which PBMCs were separated by Ficoll-Histopaque density gradient centrifugation and cryopreserved in liquid nitrogen vapor phase. Analytical flow cytometry was used to check the purity and quantity of each magnetically sorted T cell population. Genomic DNA was isolated from every sorted fraction and measured by UV absorbance on a Nanodrop 2000c. With respect to this clone: Its specific antigen is unknown. Base quality data are lacking; no much larger clone is found one base away.

The research as a whole found: Compared with non-shared clonotypes, clonotypes shared by all four sorted-subset donors had higher generation probabilities. The genetic and exposure-history diversity represented was limited by the small number of donors. Incomplete sequencing was indicated by rarefaction of sorted-subset datasets, despite the large sequencing depth. Pairwise subsampling indicated that sequencing depth was expected to affect the degree of clonotype sharing among donors. Estimated clonotype richness was generally larger for naive than for memory subsets. Sharing across a few donors was observed for about 5% of naive CD4, over 3% of naive CD8, 2% to 2.5% of memory CD4, and around 0.4% of memory CD8 clonotypes. Only blood was sampled, and tissue TCR repertoires likely differ from those in blood.

The trim is 0 bases for V and 7 bases for J, with a gap of 10 bases between the germline ends. Reading the germline V gene gives CDR1 MNHNS and CDR2 SASEGT. The CDR3 runs 14 amino acids, cysteine and phenylalanine included. Only the CDR3 DNA is retained, 42 bases long and in frame from the first base. Using the deep immunoSEQ assay, TCR CDR3 regions were amplified from genomic DNA by multiplex PCR. For each cell subset, the extracted genomic DNA was distributed evenly across all wells of several immunoSEQ 96-well plates, and each plate served as one replicate. For sorted subsets, roughly 200 ng genomic DNA, equal to about 30,000 T cell genomes, was loaded into each replicate PCR. The purified libraries were quantified using a Qubit 3.0 fluorometer, sized with a Bioanalyzer 2100, and then quantified again using the KAPA Library Quantification kit. Every immunoSEQ 96-well plate was sequenced on a separate single-read 150-cycle Illumina NextSeq 550 flow cell. On the authors' methods: The immunoSEQ output contained only junctional sequences without quality scores, so filtering could not match that applied to full-length reads. Sequences were annotated with PyIR, a Python wrapper for IgBLAST v1.9, using IMGT germline references to assign V/J genes and CDR3. Reads with weak V/J assignments (E-value above 1e-6), missing CDR3, stop codons, out-of-frame junctions, or ambiguous translated residues were removed. V3J clonotypes were defined as sequences sharing the same inferred V gene, J gene, and CDR3 amino acid sequence. Percentage overlap between repertoires was calculated by dividing the number of shared unique clonotypes by the size of the smaller repertoire. RTK rarefaction, the Chao1 estimator, and Recon v2.1 estimates of unobserved clonotypes were used to assess repertoire richness. Generation probabilities were computed with OLGA for all TCRbeta clonotypes obtained by the gDNA method from a handful of donors. TCRdb took this table from immuneACCESS and kept in-frame rearrangements with V and J called. Such tables lack part of the clones; where checked against another copy, unresolved V genes explain under half of the gap, and the rest is unexplained. The DNA was the basis for D and trimming; V, J and clone size are from that table. Within this sample are about 1 million clones, with about 70% of them counted one time only. The biggest ten clones account for over 1.3% of the sample.

Sequenced sample: memory CD4+ T cells sorted from blood. The sample's cell subset or site, from its label and the paper: CD45RA-negative fraction. The clonotype was recovered from a young man in good health. The chain was built from TRBV6-1 and TRBJ2-1; TRBD2 is perhaps the D gene, given 5 matching bases. The nucleotides read TGTGCCAGCAGTGAAGCGGGAGTTGCGAATGAGCAGTTCTTC. Its coded protein is CASSEAGVANEQFF.